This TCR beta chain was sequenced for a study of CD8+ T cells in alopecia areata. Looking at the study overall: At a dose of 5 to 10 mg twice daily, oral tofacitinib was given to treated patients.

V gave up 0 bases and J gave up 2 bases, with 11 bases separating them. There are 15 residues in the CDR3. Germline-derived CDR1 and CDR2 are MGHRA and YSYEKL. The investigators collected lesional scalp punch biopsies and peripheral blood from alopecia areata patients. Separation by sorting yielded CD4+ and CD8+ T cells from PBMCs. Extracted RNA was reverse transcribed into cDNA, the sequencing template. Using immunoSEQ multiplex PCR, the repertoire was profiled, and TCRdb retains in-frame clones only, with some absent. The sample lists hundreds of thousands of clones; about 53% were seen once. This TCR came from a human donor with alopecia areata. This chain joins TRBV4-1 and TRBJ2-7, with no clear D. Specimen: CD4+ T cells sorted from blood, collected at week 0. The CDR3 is CASSQDWQAAYEQYF. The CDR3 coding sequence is TGCGCCAGCAGCCAAGACTGGCAGGCTGCCTACGAGCAGTACTTC.